The 17 T cell receptor beta chains reported below all come from one sample, sequenced in a study of early T cells in non-severe SARS-CoV-2 infection. TCRdb re-called the 5' RACE reads through MiXCR, storing one row per CDR3 protein. The sample carries 85,000 to 100,000 distinct CDR3 sequences, approximately 17% recorded once. Sequenced material: whole blood. All receptors derive from an adult who was a healthcare worker with PCR-confirmed SARS-CoV-2 infection or an uninfected control (not recorded which).

V gene TRBV14 combines with J gene TRBJ2-7, with 12 bases lining up with TRBD2. Germline lookup yields CDR1 SGHDN and CDR2 FVKESK. CDR3 length: 16 amino acids. V dropped 2 bases and J dropped 7; count of bases not matched to a gene: 9. CDR3: CASSQFRLAGDGEQYF. The CDR3 coding sequence is TGTGCCAGCAGCCAATTTAGACTAGCGGGAGATGGTGAGCAGTACTTC. Full variable domain (remainder filled in from reference TRBV14 and TRBJ2-7): EAGVTQFPSHSVIEKGQTVTLRCDPISGHDNLYWYRRVMGKEIKFLLHFVKESKQDESGMPNNRFLAERTGGTYSTLKVQPAELEDSGVYFCASSQFRLAGDGEQYFGPGTRLTVT.

This clonotype was seen more than once but under ten times. The chain uses TRBV18 and TRBJ1-6; a weak D match, TRBD1 (6 bases). The CDR3 sequence is 15 residues long. Germline V lookup: CDR1 KGHSH, CDR2 LQKENI. The germline V and J ends were trimmed by 3 bases and 9 bases, with 15 bases remaining between them. In nucleotides, the CDR3 is TGTGCCAGCTCACCGCTTGGCAGGGGACGTTCACCCCTCCACTTT. Amino acid sequence: CASSPLGRGRSPLHF.

The chain employs TRBV20-1 and TRBJ2-1; D unclear. The V and J ends lost 6 bases and 12 bases respectively, with 15 bases between them. The germline V gene encodes CDR1 DFQATT and CDR2 SNEGSKA (reference sequence). The CDR3 covers 11 residues. CDR3 DNA: TGCAGTGCCACCACAGTCGAAGCGCAGTTCTTC. Translation: CSATTVEAQFF.

In its sample, this clonotype was seen a few times. The rearrangement uses TRBV3-1 and TRBJ1-2; D is undetermined. Germline values: CDR1 LGHDT, CDR2 YNNKEL (reference sequence). The length of the CDR3 is 13 residues. The V and J ends lost 1 base and 6 bases respectively, with 9 bases between them. DNA of the CDR3: TGTGCCAGCAGCCAAGCAGGACCGGATGGCTACACCTTC. Encoded protein: CASSQAGPDGYTF.

This clonotype appeared a single time. The J gene is TRBJ2-3, the V gene TRBV27; D is possibly TRBD1 or TRBD2 (5 bases each). Trimming took 1 base from V and 2 from J, leaving 19 bases between them. Germline values: CDR1 MNHEY, CDR2 SMNVEV (reference sequence). The CDR3 loop spans 18 amino acids. The CDR3 spells CASSLFGRGGGSTDTQYF. Written as DNA, the CDR3 is TGTGCCAGCAGTTTATTCGGTAGAGGTGGGGGATCCACAGATACGCAGTATTTT.

This rearrangement joins TRBV5-1 to TRBJ2-5; 8 nucleotides match TRBD1. This CDR3 is 15 amino acids long. Trimming cost V 4 bases and J 5 bases; bases outside gene matches: 10. CDR1 and CDR2 (germline): SGHRS, YFSETQ. The CDR3 region has the DNA TGCGCCAGCAGCCCAGGACAGGGATATATGGAGACCCAGTACTTC. Protein sequence: CASSPGQGYMETQYF.

For the CDR3, the DNA is TGTGCCAGCAGCTTTCCGGGACAAAGTCAGCCAGATACGCAGTATTTT. It yields the protein CASSFPGQSQPDTQYF. The chain employs TRBV5-4 and TRBJ2-3; weak D call: TRBD1 (6 bases). Germline-derived CDR1 and CDR2 are SGHNT and YYREEE (reference sequence). This CDR3 has 16 residues. Trimming took 2 bases from V and 4 from J, leaving 17 bases between them.

There are many counts of this clonotype. The rearrangement uses TRBV7-2 and TRBJ2-7, with 9 bases aligning to TRBD2. Germline V gene lookup returns CDR1 SGHTA and CDR2 FQGNSA. This CDR3 contains 14 residues. V lost 1 base and J lost 4; bases outside the gene matches: 2. The CDR3 sequence is CASSLVSGGYEQYF. The CDR3 nucleotides read TGTGCCAGCAGCTTAGTGAGCGGGGGGTACGAGCAGTACTTC.

This clonotype was found a few times. This chain joins TRBV4-2 and TRBJ1-1; 9 bases match TRBD1. V was clipped by 4 bases and J by 3 bases; unmatched bases: 6. Looked up from germline, CDR1 is LGHNA and CDR2 is YNFKEQ. The CDR3 contains 15 residues. Written as DNA, the CDR3 is TGTGCCAGCAGCCCTAGGGACAGGGCTGACACTGAAGCTTTCTTT. Translating it yields CASSPRDRADTEAFF.

The rearrangement links TRBV2 to TRBJ2-7; D could derive from TRBD1 or TRBD2 (5 bases each). Trimming removed 5 bases at V and 5 bases at J, with 10 bases between. This CDR3 is built from 12 residues. Germline V gene data show CDR1 as SNHLY and CDR2 as FYNNEI. CDR3 bases: TGTGCCAGCAGTCTCCGGGACCACGAGCAGTACTTC. Encoded protein: CASSLRDHEQYF.

This clonotype was seen more than once but under ten times. This chain joins TRBV4-2 and TRBJ1-2; 11 nucleotides line up with TRBD1. The CDR3 length is 16 residues. V trimming: 3 bases; J trimming: 7 bases; junction bases outside the gene matches: 10. The germline CDR1 and CDR2 sequences are LGHNA and YNFKEQ. CDR3 sequence: CASSHPDRGLSGGYTF. The DNA for the CDR3 is TGTGCCAGCAGCCACCCGGACAGGGGGCTCAGCGGTGGCTACACCTTC.

This clonotype was counted many times. This rearrangement joins TRBV24-1 to TRBJ2-1; D is possibly TRBD2 (5 bases). This CDR3 region has 14 residues. V was clipped by 3 bases and J by 7 bases, with 12 bases between them. Germline CDR1 reads KGHDR; CDR2 reads SFDVKD. CDR3 coding DNA: TGTGCCACCAGTGATGGGGAGAGTTATAATGAGCAGTTCTTC. This encodes CATSDGESYNEQFF.

This clonotype showed up just a few times. Here the CDR3 reads CASSFGQVHGELFF. The CDR3 DNA is TGTGCCAGCAGTTTCGGTCAGGTCCACGGGGAGCTGTTTTTT. J is TRBJ2-2 and V is TRBV27, with D unclear. The CDR3 sequence is 14 residues long. V dropped 3 bases and J dropped 7 bases, with 12 bases sitting between them. CDR1 and CDR2 from the germline V gene are MNHEY and SMNVEV (reference sequence).

This clonotype was seen a few times. This chain uses TRBV29-1 with TRBJ1-2, with TRBD1 as a possible D gene (5 bases). Per germline, CDR1 SQVTM and CDR2 ANQGSEA. V was clipped by 4 bases and J by 5 bases, with 14 bases between them. CDR3 length equals 13 residues. The CDR3 coding sequence is TGCAGCGTTGTGAGCCGGGACCAGTATGGCTACACCTTC. Protein: CSVVSRDQYGYTF.

This clonotype was detected a few times. The V gene is TRBV5-6, the J gene TRBJ1-6; the match to TRBD1 covers 9 bases. The CDR3 is made up of 15 amino acids. With V trimmed by 4 bases and J by 8 bases, 7 bases remained unmatched. Germline lookup yields CDR1 SGHDT and CDR2 YYEEEE. The CDR3 coding sequence is TGTGCCAGCAGCCTCCAGCGGACAGGGGATTCACCCCTCCACTTT. Amino acid sequence: CASSLQRTGDSPLHF.

The chain has TRBV7-9 and TRBJ2-7, with 8 bases matching TRBD2. There are 15 residues in the CDR3. Germline V gene sequence: CDR1 SEHNR, CDR2 FQNEAQ (reference sequence). Trimming removed 5 bases from V and 2 bases from J; junction bases left unmatched: 8. CDR3 sequence: CASSPGGAEPYEQYF. Written as DNA, the CDR3 is TGTGCCAGCAGCCCGGGGGGGGCGGAGCCCTACGAGCAGTACTTC.

This clonotype was counted a few times. The chain couples TRBV5-4 to TRBJ2-1, with D perhaps given as TRBD1 or TRBD2 (6 bases each). Germline assignment: CDR1 SGHNT and CDR2 YYREEE (reference sequence). The CDR3 is made up of 19 amino acids. Trimming cost V 4 bases and J 1 base, with 24 bases left between them. The CDR3 nucleotides are TGTGCCAGCAGCCTGAGTTGGGACGGGGGCCAAACATCCTACAATGAGCAGTTCTTC. Translating gives CASSLSWDGGQTSYNEQFF.